This paragraph covers one TCR beta chain sequence. The antigen is undetermined. This sample stems from a study of Ad26.COV2.S vaccination and SARS-CoV-2 variants. Regarding the study as a whole: Spike-specific TCR breadth was greater in vaccine than placebo recipients. Total responses of T cells may have been underestimated by the analyses of TCR breadth and depth. After vaccination, substantial breadth of spike-specific CD8+ and CD4+ responses was reported.

Profiling relied on immunoSEQ multiplex PCR, and the TCRdb table lists in-frame clones only, not all of them. The table records about 350,000 clones, about 90% of them present only once. This CDR3 contains 15 residues. Between the trimmed V and J ends, which lost 2 bases and 2 bases, there was a span of 12 bases. Germline V gene sequence: CDR1 LNHDA, CDR2 SQIVND (reference sequence). The J gene is TRBJ1-2, the V gene TRBV19; D possibly corresponds to TRBD1 (5 bases). Sequenced material: peripheral blood, taken after recovery from COVID-19. The sequence was obtained from a human donor who had recovered from COVID-19. The CDR3 sequence is CASSISPKGNYGYTF. CDR3 bases: TGTGCCAGTAGTATATCCCCGAAGGGGAACTATGGCTACACCTTC.